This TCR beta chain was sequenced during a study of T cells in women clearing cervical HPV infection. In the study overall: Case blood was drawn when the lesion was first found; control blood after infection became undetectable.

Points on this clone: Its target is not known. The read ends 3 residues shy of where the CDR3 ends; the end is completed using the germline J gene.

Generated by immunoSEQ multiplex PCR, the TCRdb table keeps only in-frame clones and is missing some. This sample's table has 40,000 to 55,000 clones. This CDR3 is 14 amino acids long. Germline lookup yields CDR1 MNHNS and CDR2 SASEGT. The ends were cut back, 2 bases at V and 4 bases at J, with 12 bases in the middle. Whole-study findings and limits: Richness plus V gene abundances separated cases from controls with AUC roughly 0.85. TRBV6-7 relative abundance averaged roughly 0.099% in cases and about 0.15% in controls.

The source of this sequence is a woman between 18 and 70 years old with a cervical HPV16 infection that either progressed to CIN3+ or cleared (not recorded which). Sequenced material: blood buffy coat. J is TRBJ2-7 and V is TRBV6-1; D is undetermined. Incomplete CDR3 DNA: TGTGCCAGCAGTGAAATGGCAGGTTGGTACGAG. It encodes CASSEMAGWYE. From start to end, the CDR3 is CASSEMAGWYEQYF.